The rows below give T cell receptor beta chains drawn from one sample of a study of persistence of HIV-infected CD4 T cells. Their specific antigens are unknown. Only in-frame clones appear in the TCRdb table, and some are missing; sequencing was by immunoSEQ multiplex PCR. The top ten hold 4% to 5% of the sample, which has 25,000 to 35,000 clones, about four fifths seen once. The starting material was CD4+ T cells sorted from PBMCs after approximately 20-hour stimulation, obtained from a patient who received antiretroviral therapy. Receptors originate from an adult man with HIV who was CMV-seropositive. CDR3s include the opening cysteine and the closing phenylalanine or tryptophan. A D gene is named only where the DNA matches it firmly. Part of the rows lack a size; the others show once, few, many or a class for expanded clones.

TRBJ2-7,TRBD1,-,TRBV2,CASKMDRGPYEQYF,TGTGCCAGCAAGATGGACAGGGGGCCCTACGAGCAGTACTTC
TRBJ2-7,-,-,TRBV28,CASRRNRPRGYEQYF,TGTGCCAGCAGGAGGAACAGGCCTAGAGGCTACGAGCAGTACTTC
TRBJ2-3,-,-,TRBV2,CASSSLRADTQYF,TGTGCCAGCAGTTCTCTTCGGGCAGATACGCAGTATTTT
TRBJ2-2,TRBD1,-,TRBV29-1,CSAVGQGDTGELFF,TGCAGCGCTGTGGGACAGGGGGACACCGGGGAGCTGTTTTTT
TRBJ1-3,TRBD1,-,TRBV10-2,CASHTGVPGNTIYF,TGCGCCAGCCATACAGGGGTGCCTGGAAACACCATATATTTT
TRBJ2-4,-,-,TRBV21-1,CASSIKPRPRGNIQYF,TGTGCCAGCAGCATAAAGCCGCGACCCCGGGGAAACATTCAGTACTTC
TRBJ2-1,-,-,TRBV7-9,CASSRGSSYNEQFF,TGTGCCAGCTCACGGGGGAGCTCCTACAATGAGCAGTTCTTC
TRBJ2-1,-,-,TRBV6-6,CASSYGGRIDEQFF,TGTGCCAGCAGTTACGGGGGGCGCATTGATGAGCAGTTCTTC
TRBJ2-1,-,-,TRBV5-4,CASSYTVSSYNEQFF,TGTGCCAGCAGCTATACAGTGAGCTCCTACAATGAGCAGTTCTTC
TRBJ2-7,TRBD2,-,TRBV7-9,CASSVAGDSYEQYF,TGTGCCAGCAGCGTAGCGGGGGACTCCTACGAGCAGTACTTC
TRBJ1-2,-,once,TRBV24-1,CATSEGDRHFNYGYTF,TGTGCCACCAGTGAGGGTGACAGACACTTTAACTATGGCTACACCTTC
TRBJ1-4,-,-,TRBV6-6,CASSYFGGGLFF,TGTGCCAGCAGTTACTTCGGAGGCGGACTGTTTTTT
TRBJ2-5,-,-,TRBV7-5,CARSYPSTETQYF,TGTGCCAGAAGCTACCCTAGTACGGAGACCCAGTACTTC
TRBJ1-3,TRBD1,-,TRBV9,CASSGYGQVSGNTIYF,TGTGCCAGCAGCGGATACGGACAGGTCTCTGGAAACACCATATATTTT
TRBJ2-7,TRBD2,few,TRBV7-9,CASSLQVAGSYEQYF,TGTGCCAGCAGCCTCCAAGTAGCGGGGTCCTACGAGCAGTACTTC
TRBJ2-7,-,once,TRBV6-5,CAIAGFYEQYF,TGTGCCATCGCAGGGTTCTACGAGCAGTACTTC
TRBJ2-6,-,-,TRBV4-1,CASSQETVSGANVLTF,TGCGCCAGCAGCCAAGAGACAGTCTCTGGGGCCAACGTCCTGACTTTC
TRBJ1-5,TRBD1,-,TRBV29-1,CSVGQGNQPQHF,TGCAGCGTTGGACAGGGAAATCAGCCCCAGCATTTT
TRBJ1-2,TRBD1,few,TRBV7-3,CASSLDRGTFYGYTF,TGTGCCAGCAGCTTAGACAGGGGTACTTTCTATGGCTACACCTTC
TRBJ2-2,TRBD1,-,TRBV9,CASSVRDRENGELFF,TGTGCCAGCAGCGTCCGGGACAGGGAGAACGGGGAGCTGTTTTTT
TRBJ2-1,-,-,TRBV19,CASSILGGSPNEQFF,TGTGCCAGTAGTATCTTGGGGGGCTCCCCCAATGAGCAGTTCTTC
TRBJ2-1,-,-,TRBV6-1,CASSESWASNEQFF,TGTGCCAGCAGTGAATCCTGGGCCAGCAATGAGCAGTTCTTC
TRBJ2-7,-,-,TRBV1,CTSSLMTSGGHEQYF,TGCACCAGCAGCCTAATGACTAGCGGGGGTCACGAGCAGTACTTC
TRBJ2-7,TRBD1,-,TRBV28,CASSTSGGRWYEQYF,TGTGCCAGCAGTACCTCAGGGGGTAGGTGGTACGAGCAGTACTTC
TRBJ2-3,-,-,TRBV2,CASSENRNTDTQYF,TGTGCCAGCAGTGAGAACAGGAACACAGATACGCAGTATTTT
TRBJ2-7,-,-,TRBV5-1,CASSLLDTFTYEQYF,TGCGCCAGCAGCTTGCTAGACACCTTCACCTACGAGCAGTACTTC
TRBJ1-2,-,-,TRBV6-5,CASSYSPLRGAYGYTF,TGTGCCAGCAGTTACTCGCCACTTCGGGGGGCCTATGGCTACACCTTC
TRBJ1-4,TRBD1,-,TRBV28,CASKWTGATNEKLFF,TGTGCCAGCAAGTGGACAGGAGCGACTAATGAAAAACTGTTTTTT
TRBJ1-3,-,-,TRBV6-5,CASSTESSGNTIYF,TGTGCCAGCAGTACAGAGAGCTCTGGAAACACCATATATTTT
TRBJ2-1,TRBD2,-,TRBV3-1/TRBV3-2,CASSDDSERGYNEQFF,TGTGCCAGCAGCGACGATAGCGAGCGGGGGTACAATGAGCAGTTCTTC
TRBJ1-1,-,few,TRBV5-1,CASSLGAPPPYTEAFF,TGCGCCAGCAGCTTGGGGGCCCCGCCGCCCTACACTGAAGCTTTCTTT
TRBJ2-1,-,-,TRBV7-9,CASSSTQSGTLKANEQFF,TGTGCCAGCAGCTCCACACAATCCGGGACCCTTAAGGCGAATGAGCAGTTCTTC
TRBJ2-4,-,-,TRBV5-1,CASSLDRVGNIQYF,TGCGCCAGCAGCTTGGATAGGGTTGGAAACATTCAGTACTTC
TRBJ2-7,-,-,TRBV3-1/TRBV3-2,CASSQGPRAEQYF,TGTGCCAGCAGCCAAGGGCCCCGGGCCGAGCAGTACTTC
TRBJ1-2,-,-,TRBV6-5,CASRRPGVGGYTF,TGTGCCAGCAGACGACCCGGGGTAGGGGGCTACACCTTC
TRBJ1-1,TRBD1,few,TRBV6-5,CASSYRDRAEAFF,TGTGCCAGCAGTTACCGGGACAGGGCTGAAGCTTTCTTT
TRBJ1-2,-,-,TRBV6-2/TRBV6-3,CASSYPSQGTYGYTF,TGTGCCAGCAGTTACCCATCACAGGGAACCTATGGCTACACCTTC
TRBJ1-2,-,few,TRBV6-1,CAGGGNYYGYTF,TGTGCCGGGGGGGGCAATTACTATGGCTACACCTTC
TRBJ2-7,TRBD2,-,TRBV6-5,CASSYSPSGGPYEQYF,TGTGCCAGCAGTTACTCGCCTAGCGGGGGCCCCTACGAGCAGTACTTC
TRBJ1-1,TRBD1,-,TRBV7-9,CASSRTGEAFF,TGTGCCAGCAGCCGGACAGGGGAAGCTTTCTTT
TRBJ2-2,-,-,TRBV7-3,CASSPGPNTGELFF,TGTGCCAGCAGCCCCGGACCCAACACCGGGGAGCTGTTTTTT
TRBJ2-7,TRBD2,-,TRBV27,CASRLGAGGMYEQYF,TGTGCCAGCAGGCTCGGCGCGGGGGGTATGTACGAGCAGTACTTC
TRBJ2-5,-,few,TRBV12-5,CASGSGSQETQYF,TGTGCTAGTGGAAGCGGCTCGCAAGAGACCCAGTACTTC
TRBJ1-2,TRBD1,-,TRBV7-6,CASSLGPGTVSGYTF,TGTGCCAGCAGCTTAGGTCCGGGGACAGTATCTGGCTACACCTTC
TRBJ1-3,-,once,TRBV18,CASSPPGKGALSGNTIYF,TGTGCCAGCTCACCACCGGGAAAGGGAGCCCTCTCTGGAAACACCATATATTTT
TRBJ2-1,TRBD1,few,TRBV10-2,CASSEGGLKFF,TGCGCCAGCAGTGAAGGGGGCCTGAAGTTCTTC
TRBJ2-5,-,-,TRBV5-1,CASSLMSAQETQYF,TGCGCCAGCAGCTTGATGTCAGCCCAAGAGACCCAGTACTTC
TRBJ2-1,-,-,TRBV4-1,CASSQDFAVVVGEQFF,TGCGCCAGCAGCCAAGATTTTGCGGTAGTAGTGGGTGAGCAGTTCTTC
TRBJ1-4,TRBD1,-,TRBV19,CASSSNRGLGNEKLFF,TGTGCCAGTAGTTCCAACAGGGGGCTTGGTAATGAAAAACTGTTTTTT
TRBJ2-1,-,-,TRBV7-9,CASRQPTSYNEQFF,TGTGCCAGCCGACAACCGACTAGCTACAATGAGCAGTTCTTC
TRBJ2-3,-,few,TRBV2,CASSPPFTDTQYF,TGTGCCAGCAGTCCCCCTTTTACAGATACGCAGTATTTT
TRBJ1-4,TRBD1,-,TRBV28,CASSLPQGQGMREKLFF,TGTGCCAGCAGTCTCCCTCAAGGACAGGGTATGAGGGAAAAACTGTTTTTT
TRBJ2-7,TRBD1,once,TRBV7-6,CASSLNTGAHNPYEQYF,TGTGCCAGCAGCTTAAATACAGGGGCGCATAATCCCTACGAGCAGTACTTC
TRBJ2-1,TRBD2,-,TRBV3-1/TRBV3-2,CASRETSRVLQRQFF,TGTGCCAGCAGGGAGACTAGCAGAGTCCTGCAGAGGCAGTTCTTC